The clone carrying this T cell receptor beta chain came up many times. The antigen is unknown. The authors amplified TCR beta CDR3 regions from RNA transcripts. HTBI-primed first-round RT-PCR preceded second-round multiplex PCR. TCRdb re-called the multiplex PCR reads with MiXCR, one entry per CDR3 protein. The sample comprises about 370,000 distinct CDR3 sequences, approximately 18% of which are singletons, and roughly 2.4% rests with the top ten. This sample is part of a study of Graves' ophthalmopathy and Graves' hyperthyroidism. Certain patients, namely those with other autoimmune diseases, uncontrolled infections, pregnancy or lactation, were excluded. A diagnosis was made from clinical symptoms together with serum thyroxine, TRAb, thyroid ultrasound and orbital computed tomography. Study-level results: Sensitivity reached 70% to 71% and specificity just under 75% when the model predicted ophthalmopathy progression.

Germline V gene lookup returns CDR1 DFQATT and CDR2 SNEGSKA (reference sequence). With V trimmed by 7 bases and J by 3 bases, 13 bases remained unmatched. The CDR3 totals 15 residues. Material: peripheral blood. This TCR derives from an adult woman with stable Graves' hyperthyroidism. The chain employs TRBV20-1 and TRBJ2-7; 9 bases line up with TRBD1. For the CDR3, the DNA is TGCAGTGTCAGCCCGGGGGACAGGGTTGTCTACGAGCAGTACTTC. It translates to CSVSPGDRVVYEQYF.